A single sample gave rise to the 32 T cell receptor beta chains below, sequenced in a study of T cell responses to AZD1222 COVID-19 vaccine. Measured with immunoSEQ multiplex PCR; TCRdb has only the in-frame clones, and not every one. The sample has roughly 58,000 clones, 80% to 90% seen once. The sequencing used peripheral blood, collected 28 days after the second AZD1222 dose. The receptors were sampled from an adult who received the AZD1222 COVID-19 vaccine.

The J gene is TRBJ2-3, the V gene TRBV6-2 or TRBV6-3, with TRBD2 identical over 13 bases. After removal of 4 bases from V and 4 bases from J, the junction contained 8 bases not matched to a gene. The CDR3 has 17 residues. Germline-derived CDR1 and CDR2 are MNHEY and SVGEGT. Written as DNA, the CDR3 is TGTGCCAGCAGTTCCCTCACTAGCGGGAGGGCCGCAGATACGCAGTATTTT. It is translated as CASSSLTSGRAADTQYF.

The genes are TRBV6-1 and TRBJ1-5; no reliable D call. Trimming pared 2 bases from V and 7 bases from J, leaving 15 bases between. Germline-derived CDR1 and CDR2 are MNHNS and SASEGT. The CDR3 runs 15 residues. The CDR3: CASSETYNLFQPQHF. The CDR3 DNA reads TGTGCCAGCAGTGAAACATACAACCTGTTCCAGCCCCAGCATTTT.

The gene calls are TRBV9 and TRBJ2-5; TRBD1 matches 9 bases. Trimming at V came to 4 bases and at J to 5 bases, leaving 12 bases not matched to a gene. Germline V gives CDR1 SGDLS, CDR2 YYNGEE. CDR3 length: 16 residues. CDR3 region: CASSMPGQGLRETQYF. CDR3 nucleotide sequence: TGTGCCAGCAGCATGCCGGGACAGGGTTTAAGGGAGACCCAGTACTTC.

V usage is TRBV10-3 and J usage is TRBJ1-1, with D unresolved. V lost 3 bases to trimming and J lost 1 base, with 12 bases between them. The CDR3 has 15 amino acids. Germline CDR1 is ENHRY and CDR2 is SYGVKD. The CDR3 coding sequence is TGTGCCATCAGTGACATAGGGCGGGGGAACACTGAAGCTTTCTTT. As protein: CAISDIGRGNTEAFF.

The V gene is TRBV7-2, the J gene TRBJ2-7, with 8 nucleotides matching TRBD1. Germline-derived CDR1 and CDR2 are SGHTA and FQGNSA. CDR3 length: 17 residues. Trimming at V came to 1 base and at J to 3 bases, leaving 11 bases not matched to a gene. The CDR3 protein is CASSLVVRTGNIYEQYF. The CDR3 DNA follows: TGTGCCAGCAGCTTAGTAGTCCGGACAGGGAATATCTACGAGCAGTACTTC.

There are a few counts of this clone. The V gene is TRBV19, the J gene TRBJ1-2; TRBD1 might be the D (5 bases). The CDR3 loop spans 15 amino acids. V was clipped by 7 bases and J by 4 bases, with 19 bases between them. CDR1 is LNHDA and CDR2 is SQIVND in the germline V gene (reference sequence). CDR3 DNA sequence: TGTGCCAGTACTCCCGAGGGGCGGTATAGCTATGGCTACACCTTC. Its protein product is CASTPEGRYSYGYTF.

This clone was counted a single time. V gene TRBV14 combines with J gene TRBJ1-1, with D perhaps matching TRBD1 (6 bases). The germline CDR1 and CDR2 sequences are SGHDN and FVKESK. V dropped 2 bases and J dropped 4 bases, with 8 bases sitting between them. This CDR3 spans 13 amino acids. The CDR3: CASSQLGGTEAFF. CDR3 DNA: TGTGCCAGCAGCCAACTAGGGGGCACTGAAGCTTTCTTT.

The rearrangement links TRBV6-5 to TRBJ2-7; no reliable D call. V dropped 3 bases and J dropped 0 bases, with 12 bases sitting between them. From germline, CDR1 is MNHEY and CDR2 SVGAGI. The CDR3 is made up of 15 amino acids. The CDR3 coding sequence is TGTGCCAGCAGTTATGGGCAGGTGAGCTCCTACGAGCAGTACTTC. As protein: CASSYGQVSSYEQYF.

The rearrangement uses TRBV12-3 or TRBV12-4 and TRBJ1-1; tentative D call: TRBD1 (5 bases). The CDR3 extends over 13 amino acids. The germline V and J ends were trimmed by 6 bases and 6 bases, with 14 bases remaining between them. CDR3 DNA: TGTGCCAGCAGGCTCCGTAGAGGGGCTGAAGCTTTCTTT. Translating gives CASRLRRGAEAFF.

The rearrangement joins TRBV6-5 to TRBJ2-7; possible D gene TRBD2, 8 bases. Between the trimmed V and J ends, which lost 4 bases and 6 bases, there was a span of 22 bases. The CDR3 length is 16 residues. Germline CDR1 and CDR2: MNHEY and SVGAGI. This CDR3 is CASSSLGRGPSGEQYF. The CDR3 DNA reads as TGTGCCAGCAGTTCGCTCGGGAGGGGGCCCTCTGGCGAGCAGTACTTC.

The V call is TRBV28, the J call TRBJ2-3, with TRBD2 matching 14 bases. The CDR3 is 16 amino acids. The junction had 2 bases not matched to a gene; V was cut back by 5 bases and J by 1 base. From germline, CDR1 is MDHEN and CDR2 SYDVKM. The chain's CDR3 is CASSTGLAGGTDTQYF. In nucleotides, the CDR3 is TGTGCCAGCAGTACGGGACTAGCGGGGGGCACAGATACGCAGTATTTT. The whole variable domain, remainder taken from reference TRBV28 and TRBJ2-3, is DVKVTQSSRYLVKRTGEKVFLECVQDMDHENMFWYRQDPGLGLRLIYFSYDVKMKEKGDIPEGYSVSREKKERFSLILESASTNQTSMYLCASSTGLAGGTDTQYFGPGTRLTVL.

This clone was seen only once. The chain carries TRBV6-5 and TRBJ1-2; D is possibly TRBD1 (6 bases). The germline V gene encodes CDR1 MNHEY and CDR2 SVGAGI. The CDR3 extends over 12 amino acids. V gave up 3 bases and J gave up 8 bases, with 10 bases separating them. The CDR3 nucleotides are TGTGCCAGCAGTTATACAGGGACGGGCTACACCTTC. It codes for CASSYTGTGYTF.

The sample holds one count of this clone. This sequence joins TRBV12-2 and TRBJ2-7; whether TRBD2, the table's D call, matches the DNA was not checked. TRBV12-2 is an annotated pseudogene. The CDR3 totals 15 residues. The CDR3 region is CASRLAQREGEEQYF. Written as DNA, the CDR3 is TGTGCAAGTCGCTTAGCCCAGCGGGAGGGCGAGGAGCAGTACTTC.

This clone was seen only once. The genes are TRBV18 and TRBJ1-4; the D is unclear. V gave up 3 bases and J gave up 7 bases, with 12 bases separating them. Germline V CDR1 and CDR2: KGHSH, LQKENI. The length of the CDR3 is 14 residues. The CDR3 protein is CASSPGAVGEKLFF. For the CDR3, the DNA is TGTGCCAGCTCACCGGGAGCCGTCGGTGAAAAACTGTTTTTT.

The rearrangement uses TRBV5-4 and TRBJ2-4; D possibly corresponds to TRBD1 (6 bases). The CDR3 totals 16 residues. Between the trimmed V and J ends, which lost 0 bases and 1 base, there was a span of 11 bases. Germline lookup yields CDR1 SGHNT and CDR2 YYREEE (reference sequence). CDR3 in amino acids: CASSLAAGVAKNIQYF. The CDR3 DNA reads as TGTGCCAGCAGCTTGGCTGCAGGGGTGGCCAAAAACATTCAGTACTTC.

V is TRBV2 and J is TRBJ1-2; D is possibly TRBD1 (5 bases). Trimming stripped 4 bases from V and 4 bases from J, with 7 bases between. The V gene's germline CDR1 is SNHLY and CDR2 FYNNEI. CDR3 length equals 12 residues. CDR3 region: CASSGQSYGYTF. In nucleotides, the CDR3 is TGTGCCAGCAGTGGACAGAGCTATGGCTACACCTTC. Full variable domain (remainder filled in from reference TRBV2 and TRBJ1-2): EPEVTQTPSHQVTQMGQEVILRCVPISNHLYFYWYRQILGQKVEFLVSFYNNEISEKSEIFDDQFSVERPDGSNFTLKIRSTKLEDSAMYFCASSGQSYGYTFGSGTRLTVV.

The J gene is TRBJ1-1, the V gene TRBV21-1; TRBD1, as called in the table, went unchecked against the DNA. TRBV21-1 has pseudogene status. The CDR3 contains 15 residues. The CDR3 sequence: CASSKVGQINTEAFF. CDR3 nucleotides: TGTGCCAGCAGCAAAGTAGGACAGATAAACACTGAAGCTTTCTTT.

The rearrangement uses TRBV2 and TRBJ1-2; 8 positions match TRBD1. Germline loops: CDR1 SNHLY, CDR2 FYNNEI. The CDR3 is 14 amino acids. The ends lost 6 bases at V and 4 bases at J; junction bases unmatched: 7. The CDR3 DNA reads as TGTGCCAGCAGAGGATTTGGACAGGGCTATGGCTACACCTTC. This sequence encodes CASRGFGQGYGYTF.

Concerning this clone: One end of the junction varies from germline; a read error may be responsible. V usage is TRBV19 and J usage is TRBJ2-6; D not certain. The CDR3 totals 14 residues. Germline V gene lookup returns CDR1 LNHDA and CDR2 SQIVND (reference sequence). Here the CDR3 reads CAGRDGSGANVLTF. CDR3 bases: TGTGCCGGTAGGGATGGGTCTGGGGCCAACGTCCTGACTTTC.

The gene calls are TRBV12-3 or TRBV12-4 and TRBJ2-7, with 8 positions matching TRBD1. V trimming: 6 bases; J trimming: 4 bases; junction bases outside the gene matches: 5. The CDR3 consists of 13 residues. CDR3 residues: CASSRGQGYEQYF. The CDR3 DNA follows: TGTGCCAGCAGCCGCGGACAGGGTTACGAGCAGTACTTC.

This chain connects TRBV15 to TRBJ2-7; tentatively, D is TRBD1 (5 bases). The CDR3 consists of 14 residues. From germline, CDR1 is LNHNV and CDR2 YYDKDF (reference sequence). V gave up 1 base and J gave up 2 bases, with 9 bases separating them. The CDR3 DNA sequence: TGTGCCACCAGCAGAGGGGGCAGTCCCTACGAGCAGTACTTC. Its protein is CATSRGGSPYEQYF.

The chain combines TRBV6-2 or TRBV6-3 with TRBJ2-7; 7 bases are shared with TRBD1. Germline-derived CDR1 and CDR2 are MNHEY and SVGEGT. CDR3 length: 17 amino acids. V shed 0 bases, J shed 5 bases, and the junction held 13 bases outside the gene matches. The CDR3 sequence: CASSYSRLRQGLDEQYF. The CDR3 DNA is TGTGCCAGCAGTTACTCGCGTCTGAGACAGGGTCTCGACGAGCAGTACTTC.

The chain carries TRBV5-1 and TRBJ1-3, with no clear D. CDR1 and CDR2 (germline): SGHRS, YFSETQ. Trimming cost V 2 bases and J 1 base, with 7 bases left between them. The CDR3 spans 14 residues. The CDR3 region is CASSFSVSGNTIYF. In DNA, the CDR3 is TGCGCCAGCAGCTTCAGTGTTTCTGGAAACACCATATATTTT.

The chain combines TRBV5-5 with TRBJ1-5; TRBD1 matches at 7 bases. V shed 0 bases and J 0 bases; nucleotides not matched to a gene: 3. From germline, CDR1 is SGHKS and CDR2 YYEKEE (reference sequence). This CDR3 is 16 amino acids long. The CDR3 nucleotides are TGTGCCAGCAGCTTGGCCGGGACAGCTAGCAATCAGCCCCAGCATTTT. Protein product: CASSLAGTASNQPQHF.

The chain combines TRBV27 with TRBJ1-1, with 8 nucleotides matching TRBD1. The V gene's germline CDR1 is MNHEY and CDR2 SMNVEV (reference sequence). CDR3 size: 15 residues. Trimming took 6 bases from V and 0 from J; bases not matched to a gene: 6. The CDR3 coding sequence is TGTGCCAGCAGCCCCTCGACAGGGGTGAACACTGAAGCTTTCTTT. Protein: CASSPSTGVNTEAFF.

The CDR3 protein is CASSSRRWSSYEQYF. The CDR3 region has the DNA TGTGCCAGCAGTTCTAGACGGTGGAGCTCCTACGAGCAGTACTTC. The chain carries TRBV7-8 and TRBJ2-7; D remains ambiguous. This CDR3 has 15 amino acids. Germline V gene sequence: CDR1 SGHVS, CDR2 FQNEAQ. Deletions cut 6 bases from V and 0 bases from J, with 15 bases between.

The gene calls are TRBV5-4 and TRBJ2-7, with a weak D call TRBD1 (6 bases). Germline values: CDR1 SGHNT, CDR2 YYREEE (reference sequence). The V end lost 5 bases, the J end lost 2 bases, and 20 bases lay between the germline ends. The CDR3 totals 16 residues. This chain's CDR3 is CASSPNGRGTPYEQYF. CDR3 bases: TGTGCCAGCAGTCCAAATGGCAGGGGCACACCCTACGAGCAGTACTTC.

The chain uses TRBV15 and TRBJ2-3; D is unresolved. V lost 5 bases and J 0 bases, leaving 3 bases between the germline ends. Per germline, CDR1 LNHNV and CDR2 YYDKDF (reference sequence). The CDR3 is 12 amino acids. The CDR3 coding sequence is TGTGCCACCAGCGGAAGCACAGATACGCAGTATTTT. Translated, it gives CATSGSTDTQYF.

This sequence joins TRBV11-2 and TRBJ1-3, with a weak D call TRBD1 (6 bases). This CDR3 has 15 amino acids. CDR1 and CDR2 from the germline V gene are SGHAT and FQNNGV. V was pared by 5 bases and J by 0 bases, with 11 bases between. The CDR3 sequence is CASSQDSTSGNTIYF. The CDR3 bases are TGTGCCAGCAGCCAGGACAGTACCTCTGGAAACACCATATATTTT. The full variable domain, with the rest looked up from reference TRBV11-2 and TRBJ1-3, is EAGVAQSPRYKIIEKRQSVAFWCNPISGHATLYWYQQILGQGPKLLIQFQNNGVVDDSQLPKDRFSAERLKGVDSTLKIQPAKLEDSAVYLCASSQDSTSGNTIYFGEGSWLTVV.

This clone was found a few times. This chain links TRBV7-9 with TRBJ1-4; 12 positions match TRBD1. The CDR3 runs to 16 residues. Trimming at V came to 6 bases and at J to 7 bases, leaving 9 bases not matched to a gene. CDR1 and CDR2 from the germline V gene are SEHNR and FQNEAQ (reference sequence). CDR3 nucleotides: TGTGCCAGCAGTCGGGACAGGGGGCGTCGAGGTGAAAAACTGTTTTTT. Its protein is CASSRDRGRRGEKLFF.

This chain joins TRBV30 and TRBJ1-6, with TRBD1 matching 8 bases. Unmatched junction bases numbered 6, after V lost 4 bases and J lost 10 bases. The V gene's germline CDR1 is GTSNPN and CDR2 SVGIG (reference sequence). The CDR3 has 13 residues. CDR3 nucleotide sequence: TGTGCCTGGATGGACAGGGACGTATCACCCCTCCACTTT. The encoded protein is CAWMDRDVSPLHF.

The chain employs TRBV3-1 (or the pseudogene TRBV3-2) and TRBJ2-7; TRBD2 agrees at 8 bases. Trimming removed 3 bases from V and 2 bases from J; junction bases left unmatched: 6. The CDR3 is 15 residues long. Germline V gene data show CDR1 as LGHDT and CDR2 as YNNKEL (reference sequence). As DNA, the CDR3 is TGTGCCAGCAGCCATAAGCGGGGGCCCCCCTACGAGCAGTACTTC. Protein sequence: CASSHKRGPPYEQYF.